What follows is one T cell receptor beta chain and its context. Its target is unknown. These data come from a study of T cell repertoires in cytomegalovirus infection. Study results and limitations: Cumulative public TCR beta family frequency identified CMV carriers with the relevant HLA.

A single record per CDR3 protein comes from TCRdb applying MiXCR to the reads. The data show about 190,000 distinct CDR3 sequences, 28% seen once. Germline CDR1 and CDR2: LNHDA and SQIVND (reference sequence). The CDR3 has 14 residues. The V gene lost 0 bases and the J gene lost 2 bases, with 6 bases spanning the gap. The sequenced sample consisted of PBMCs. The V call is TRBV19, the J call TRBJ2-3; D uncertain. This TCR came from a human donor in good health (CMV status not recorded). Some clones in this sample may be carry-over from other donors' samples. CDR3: CASSIEGDTDTQYF. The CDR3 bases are TGTGCCAGTAGTATAGAGGGCGACACAGATACGCAGTATTTT.